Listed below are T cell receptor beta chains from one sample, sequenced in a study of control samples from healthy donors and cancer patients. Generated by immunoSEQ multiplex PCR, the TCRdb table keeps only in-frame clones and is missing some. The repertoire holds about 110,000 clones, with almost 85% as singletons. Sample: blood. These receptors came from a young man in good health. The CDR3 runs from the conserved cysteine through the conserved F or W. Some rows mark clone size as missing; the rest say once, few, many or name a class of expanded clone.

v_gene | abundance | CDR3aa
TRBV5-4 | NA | CASSRAGFGTEAFF
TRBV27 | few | CASSLIPSGRLYEQFF
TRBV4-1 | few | CASSPQVFQETQYF
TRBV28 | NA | CASSPMAGSTDTQYF
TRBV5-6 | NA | CASSGGTGDRWDTEAFF
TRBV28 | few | CALGRGSQGYTF
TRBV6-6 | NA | CASINGGRFSNQPQHF
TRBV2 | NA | CASRGYRDHGYTF
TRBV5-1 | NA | CASSFGDTQYF
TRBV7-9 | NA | CASSSLGGVDEKLFF
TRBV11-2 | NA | CASSLQLGPDTQYF
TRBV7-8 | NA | CASSLDGSDEQYF